The 25 T cell receptor beta chains given below trace back to one sample, sequenced in a study of OX40 agonist ivuxolimab in advanced cancers. TCRdb's copy holds only in-frame clones and misses some; the assay was immunoSEQ multiplex PCR. The table has 45,000 to 55,000 clones, 81% seen once. Here the sequenced sample was CD4+ or CD8+ T cells sorted from blood, taken in a trial of the OX40 agonist ivuxolimab. The receptors originated from an adult with an advanced solid tumor such as melanoma, head and neck, liver or kidney cancer.

This clone came up once. The genes are TRBV6-6 and TRBJ2-3, with TRBD2 matching 9 bases. This CDR3 contains 15 residues. Germline V CDR1 and CDR2: MNHNY, SVGAGI (reference sequence). V lost 0 bases and J lost 6; bases outside the gene matches: 4. Here the CDR3 DNA reads TGTGCCAGCAGTTACTCGCGCGGGGGGGGCGATACGCAGTATTTT. It codes for CASSYSRGGGDTQYF.

This chain connects TRBV27 to TRBJ2-5; D not resolved. With 2 bases removed from V and 1 base from J, the gap between germline ends came to 11 bases. The CDR3 runs to 15 residues. Germline CDR1 is MNHEY and CDR2 is SMNVEV (reference sequence). CDR3 in amino acids: CASSLADSPQETQYF. CDR3 nucleotide sequence: TGTGCCAGCAGTTTAGCTGACTCACCCCAAGAGACCCAGTACTTC.

V is TRBV5-8 and J is TRBJ2-7; 7 bases are a match to TRBD2. CDR1 is SGHTS, CDR2 YDEGEE, per germline. The V gene end was trimmed by 4 bases and the J gene end by 5 bases; junction bases not matched to a gene: 6. CDR3 length equals 13 residues. The CDR3 DNA reads as TGTGCCAGCAGCCACGGACTAGTTGACGAGCAGTACTTC. It translates to CASSHGLVDEQYF.

This clone was detected only once. The V gene is TRBV19, the J gene TRBJ2-2, with no clear D. The CDR3 covers 17 residues. The germline V gene encodes CDR1 LNHDA and CDR2 SQIVND (reference sequence). The V and J ends lost 6 bases and 0 bases respectively, with 17 bases between them. Written as DNA, the CDR3 is TGTGCCAGTAGGCCAGAATCCTACCTAGCGAACACCGGGGAGCTGTTTTTT. Translating gives CASRPESYLANTGELFF.

The chain recombines TRBV11-2 with TRBJ2-3, with TRBD2 matching over 10 bases. The germline CDR1 and CDR2 sequences are SGHAT and FQNNGV. V was pared by 3 bases and J by 5 bases, with 5 bases of the junction left unmatched. The CDR3 has 15 residues. CDR3 in amino acids: CASSFLAGGGDTQYF. The CDR3, as DNA: TGTGCCAGCAGCTTCTTAGCGGGGGGCGGAGATACGCAGTATTTT.

The sample holds a few counts of this clone. The chain is built from TRBV15 and TRBJ2-1; D is perhaps TRBD2 (5 bases). The ends were cut back, 1 base at V and 5 bases at J, with 9 bases in the middle. CDR3 length equals 14 residues. The germline gives CDR1 LNHNV, CDR2 YYDKDF (reference sequence). CDR3 bases: TGTGCCACCAGCAGAGGAGGGCAGGACAATGAGCAGTTCTTC. This gives the protein CATSRGGQDNEQFF.

This clone appeared a single time. The genes are TRBV6-4 and TRBJ2-3, with 11 nucleotides matching TRBD2. The CDR3 totals 16 residues. Germline CDR1 is MRHNA and CDR2 is SNTAGT. V lost 3 bases and J lost 5; bases outside the gene matches: 7. CDR3 DNA sequence: TGTGCCAGCAGTGAATTAGCGGGGGGGCCTGGAGATACGCAGTATTTT. Its protein is CASSELAGGPGDTQYF.

The CDR3 region has the DNA TGTGCCAGCAGCTCCATGAGGGGCTCCTACGAGCAGTACTTC. Protein sequence: CASSSMRGSYEQYF. The V gene is TRBV7-2, the J gene TRBJ2-7; D is possibly TRBD1 or TRBD2 (5 bases each). The V end was cut by 4 bases, the J end by 0 bases, with 10 bases between. CDR1 and CDR2 (germline): SGHTA, FQGNSA. The CDR3 length is 14 residues.

The chain uses TRBV28 and TRBJ1-2; weak D call: TRBD1 (5 bases). The CDR3 runs to 14 residues. Germline V gives CDR1 MDHEN, CDR2 SYDVKM. The V end was cut by 7 bases, the J end by 3 bases, with 15 bases between. This chain's CDR3 is CASIPGGDHYGYTF. CDR3 nucleotide sequence: TGTGCCAGCATCCCGGGCGGGGACCACTATGGCTACACCTTC.

The chain joins TRBV11-2 to TRBJ2-7; tentative D call: TRBD1 (5 bases). Trimming shortened V by 2 bases and J by 5 bases, and 16 bases separated the two germline ends. Germline V gives CDR1 SGHAT, CDR2 FQNNGV. This CDR3 has 15 residues. The CDR3 sequence: CASSLPLTATDEQYF. Written as DNA, the CDR3 is TGTGCCAGCAGCTTACCCCTGACAGCCACCGACGAGCAGTACTTC.

V usage is TRBV7-2 and J usage is TRBJ2-1; 8 nucleotides agree with TRBD2. The CDR3 contains 15 residues. Germline lookup yields CDR1 SGHTA and CDR2 FQGNSA. V shed 4 bases, J shed 8 bases, and the junction held 10 bases outside the gene matches. Here the CDR3 DNA reads TGTGCCAGCAGCTCGTCACGGACTAGCCCGGATGAGCAGTTCTTC. Translated, it gives CASSSSRTSPDEQFF.

The genes are TRBV6-1 and TRBJ1-2; D is unresolved. The CDR3 extends over 13 amino acids. Germline V lookup: CDR1 MNHNS, CDR2 SASEGT. V lost 4 bases and J 0 bases, leaving 6 bases between the germline ends. Here the CDR3 reads CASSAEPNYGYTF. Written as DNA, the CDR3 is TGTGCCAGCAGTGCCGAACCTAACTATGGCTACACCTTC.

The genes are TRBV27 and TRBJ2-1, with TRBD2 matching 11 bases. Germline lookup yields CDR1 MNHEY and CDR2 SMNVEV (reference sequence). The CDR3 runs 15 residues. Trimming at V came to 4 bases and at J to 5 bases, leaving 4 bases not matched to a gene. The CDR3 is CASSSGTSGNNEQFF. CDR3 nucleotide sequence: TGTGCCAGCAGTTCCGGGACTAGCGGAAACAATGAGCAGTTCTTC.

CDR3 coding DNA: TGTGCCAGTAGTATGATGCAGGTTGGTCAGCCCCAGCATTTT. This encodes CASSMMQVGQPQHF. The genes are TRBV19 and TRBJ1-5; D remains unclear. Germline CDR1 is LNHDA and CDR2 is SQIVND (reference sequence). The length of the CDR3 is 14 residues. The V end was cut by 3 bases, the J end by 6 bases, with 12 bases between.

This clone was found once. The gene calls are TRBV9 and TRBJ2-5; TRBD2 aligns across 9 bases. Looked up from germline, CDR1 is SGDLS and CDR2 is YYNGEE. The CDR3 totals 16 residues. V lost 3 bases and J lost 6; bases outside the gene matches: 12. The CDR3 region has the DNA TGTGCCAGCAGCGACCGACTAGCGGAAGGGAGTCAGACCCAGTACTTC. This sequence encodes CASSDRLAEGSQTQYF.

The chain joins TRBV7-9 to TRBJ1-1, with a weak D call TRBD1 (6 bases). Germline V lookup: CDR1 SEHNR, CDR2 FQNEAQ (reference sequence). CDR3 size: 15 residues. The V and J ends lost 5 bases and 5 bases respectively, with 18 bases between them. CDR3 loop: CASSPKGRGNTEAFF. CDR3 DNA: TGTGCCAGCAGCCCGAAAGGGAGGGGGAATACTGAAGCTTTCTTT. Filled out from reference TRBV7-9 and TRBJ1-1, the complete variable domain reads DTGVSQNPRHKITKRGQNVTFRCDPISEHNRLYWYRQTLGQGPEFLTYFQNEAQLEKSRLLSDRFSAERPKGSFSTLEIQRTEQGDSAMYLCASSPKGRGNTEAFFGQGTRLTVV.

CDR3 in DNA: TGTGCCACCAGCGCCGAAGCCGGGACTAGCTCCTACAATGAGCAGTTCTTC. Translating gives CATSAEAGTSSYNEQFF. The chain carries TRBV15 and TRBJ2-1; the match to TRBD2 covers 8 bases. Per the germline V gene, CDR1 is LNHNV and CDR2 is YYDKDF (reference sequence). The V and J ends lost 5 bases and 0 bases, in that order; junction bases with no gene match: 9. There are 17 residues in the CDR3.

The chain has TRBV27 and TRBJ2-3; 12 positions agree with TRBD2. The germline V gene encodes CDR1 MNHEY and CDR2 SMNVEV (reference sequence). With 6 bases clipped from V and 2 bases from J, the junction kept 6 bases outside the gene matches. The CDR3 spans 16 residues. The DNA for the CDR3 is TGTGCCAGCAGCCTTGGACTAGCGGGGTTCACAGATACGCAGTATTTT. Protein sequence: CASSLGLAGFTDTQYF.

The chain recombines TRBV9 with TRBJ2-2, with 9 nucleotides matching TRBD1. CDR1 SGDLS and CDR2 YYNGEE come from the germline V gene. CDR3 size: 17 residues. The trim removed 3 bases at V and 4 bases at J, leaving 10 bases unmatched. This CDR3 is CASSARPGQGITGELFF. CDR3 sequence (DNA): TGTGCCAGCAGCGCGCGACCGGGACAGGGAATCACCGGGGAGCTGTTTTTT. Using reference TRBV9 and TRBJ2-2 for the parts outside the CDR3, the full variable domain is DSGVTQTPKHLITATGQRVTLRCSPRSGDLSVYWYQQSLDQGLQFLIQYYNGEERAKGNILERFSAQQFPDLHSELNLSSLELGDSALYFCASSARPGQGITGELFFGEGSRLTVL.

This clone was detected many times. The chain links TRBV14 to TRBJ2-1; 7 bases are shared with TRBD1. Germline-derived CDR1 and CDR2 are SGHDN and FVKESK. The CDR3 loop spans 14 amino acids. The trim removed 3 bases at V and 2 bases at J, leaving 1 base unmatched. The DNA for the CDR3 is TGTGCCAGCAGCCAGACAGGGCCCTACAATGAGCAGTTCTTC. Translating gives CASSQTGPYNEQFF.

This clone was recorded at least ten times. The CDR3 coding sequence is TGTGCCAGCACTAGAGACAGGGCTAGCAATCAGCCCCAGCATTTT. It is translated as CASTRDRASNQPQHF. This chain joins TRBV6-1 and TRBJ1-5; 7 nucleotides align to TRBD1. Germline lookup yields CDR1 MNHNS and CDR2 SASEGT. V dropped 7 bases and J dropped 0; count of bases not matched to a gene: 6. The length of the CDR3 is 15 residues.

This clone appeared once. Here the CDR3 reads CASRSNRGSGRYEQYF. The CDR3, as DNA: TGTGCAAGTCGCTCCAACAGGGGTTCCGGACGCTACGAGCAGTACTTC. The J gene is TRBJ2-7, the V gene TRBV12-2; TRBD1 was called by the table and not checked on the DNA. TRBV12-2 is designated a pseudogene. This CDR3 has 16 amino acids.

This chain links TRBV19 with TRBJ2-7; TRBD2 matches at 8 bases. Germline CDR1 LNHDA, CDR2 SQIVND (reference sequence). The CDR3 contains 15 residues. The junction had 3 bases not matched to a gene; V was cut back by 0 bases and J by 2 bases. The CDR3 spells CASSIEREVTYEQYF. The CDR3 nucleotides are TGTGCCAGTAGTATAGAGCGGGAGGTAACCTACGAGCAGTACTTC.

The V gene is TRBV6-5, the J gene TRBJ2-7, with 9 bases aligning to TRBD1. The CDR3 consists of 16 residues. V shed 2 bases and J 4 bases; nucleotides not matched to a gene: 9. Germline CDR1 and CDR2: MNHEY and SVGAGI. CDR3 bases: TGTGCCAGCAGTTACCCTATAATGGGACAGGGTTACGAGCAGTACTTC. It encodes CASSYPIMGQGYEQYF.

CDR3 loop: CASSKTPRGYTEAFF. The CDR3 region has the DNA TGTGCCAGCAGCAAAACGCCCAGGGGATACACTGAAGCTTTCTTT. The genes are TRBV21-1 and TRBJ1-1; no check of the table's D call, TRBD1, against the DNA was made. TRBV21-1 corresponds to a pseudogene. The CDR3 has 15 amino acids.